This T cell receptor (beta chain) was recovered during a study of CD8 T cells in ankylosing spondylitis. The study, taken as a whole, reports: Ankylosing spondylitis blood appeared to carry a characteristic TCR beta motif of roughly eight highly homologous variants.

CDR1 LGHNA and CDR2 YSLEER come from the germline V gene. This CDR3 is 16 amino acids long. The V end was cut by 1 base, the J end by 10 bases, with 19 bases between. Quantitative molecular-barcoded 5'-RACE generated the TCR beta libraries. TCRdb re-called the 5' RACE reads through MiXCR, storing one row per CDR3 protein. The sample lists hundreds of thousands of distinct CDR3 sequences; around 11% were seen once. Regarding this clonotype: What it binds is unknown.

Sequenced: blood, either unsorted or a sorted T cell fraction (not recorded which). The TCR sequence derives from a male donor with ankylosing spondylitis. The chain employs TRBV4-3 and TRBJ2-2, with D perhaps matching TRBD2 (6 bases). CDR3 sequence reads: CASSQGDLPGDLELFF. Written as DNA, the CDR3 is TGCGCCAGCAGCCAAGGGGACTTGCCGGGAGATTTGGAGCTGTTTTTT.